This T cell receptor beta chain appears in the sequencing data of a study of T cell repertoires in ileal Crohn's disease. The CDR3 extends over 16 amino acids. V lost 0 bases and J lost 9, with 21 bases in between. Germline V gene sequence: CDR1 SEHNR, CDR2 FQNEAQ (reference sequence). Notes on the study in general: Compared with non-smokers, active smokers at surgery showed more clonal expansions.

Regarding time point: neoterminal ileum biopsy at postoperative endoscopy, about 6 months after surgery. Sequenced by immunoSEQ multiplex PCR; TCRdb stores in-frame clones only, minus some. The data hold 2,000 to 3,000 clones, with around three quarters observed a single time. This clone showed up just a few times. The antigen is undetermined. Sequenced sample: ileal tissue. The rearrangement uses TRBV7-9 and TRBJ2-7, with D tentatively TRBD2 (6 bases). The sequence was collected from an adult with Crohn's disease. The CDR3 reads CASSLAQGREVVRQYF. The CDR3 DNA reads TGTGCCAGCAGCTTAGCGCAAGGCAGGGAGGTGGTACGGCAGTACTTC.